This T cell receptor beta chain was sequenced during a study of T cells after yellow fever vaccination. MiXCR, applied by TCRdb to the 5' RACE reads, yields one record per CDR3 protein. In the table there are 550,000 or so distinct CDR3 sequences, over 15% of which are singletons. This CDR3 has 15 residues. CDR1 is SGHVS, CDR2 FNYEAQ, per germline. Unmatched junction bases numbered 12, after V lost 8 bases and J lost 9 bases. The source material was PBMCs, sampled 15 days after the yellow fever booster vaccination. This TCR was sampled from a young man who received the YFV17D yellow fever vaccine. The chain recombines TRBV7-6 with TRBJ2-3; TRBD2 matches at 12 bases. CDR3 residues: CASVATSGREDTQYF. The DNA of the CDR3 is TGTGCCAGCGTTGCGACTAGCGGGAGAGAGGACACGCAGTATTTT.